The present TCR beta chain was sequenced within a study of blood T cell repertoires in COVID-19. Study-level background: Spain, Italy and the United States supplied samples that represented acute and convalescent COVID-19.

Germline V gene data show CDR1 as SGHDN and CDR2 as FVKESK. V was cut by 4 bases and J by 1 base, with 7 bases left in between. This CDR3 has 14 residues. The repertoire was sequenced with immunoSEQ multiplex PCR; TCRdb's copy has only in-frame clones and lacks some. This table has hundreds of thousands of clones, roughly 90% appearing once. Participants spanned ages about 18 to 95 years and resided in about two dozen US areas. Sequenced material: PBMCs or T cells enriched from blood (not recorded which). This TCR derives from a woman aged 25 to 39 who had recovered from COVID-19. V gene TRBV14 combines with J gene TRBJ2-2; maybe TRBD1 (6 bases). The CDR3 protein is CASSPQGNTGELFF. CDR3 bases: TGTGCCAGCAGCCCACAGGGGAACACCGGGGAGCTGTTTTTT. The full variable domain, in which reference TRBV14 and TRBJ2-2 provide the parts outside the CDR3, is EAGVTQFPSHSVIEKGQTVTLRCDPISGHDNLYWYRRVMGKEIKFLLHFVKESKQDESGMPNNRFLAERTGGTYSTLKVQPAELEDSGVYFCASSPQGNTGELFFGEGSRLTVL.